This T cell receptor (beta chain) was identified during a study of T-cell memory formation after mild COVID-19 (dated by TCRdb to the early 2020s). Regarding the research as a whole: TCR sequence clusters from the two donors were found to be largely donor specific. T-cell clones expanding and contracting after mild COVID-19 in two donors were tracked by longitudinal TCRalpha and TCRbeta repertoire sequencing. Two young, previously healthy adult volunteers, one female and one male, were included in the cohort. Findings and caveats that apply to the study as a whole: SARS-CoV-2 specificity was not confirmed for the second-wave clones peaking on day 37. Clones that contracted from day 15 to 85 showed balanced CD4/CD8 phenotypes, whereas a second wave of clones that expanded from day 15 to 37 leaned towards CD4+. Contracting CD4+ clones turned up mainly in the CM and EM memory subsets, whereas EMRA was where CD8+ clones were enriched. The detection of some responding clones in pre-infection memory suggests that pre-existing cross-reactive memory T cells joined the SARS-CoV-2 response. Only two mild cases were covered by the study, and larger cohorts that include severe cases with pre-infection samples were considered necessary.

This clonotype was counted between two and nine times. Its antigen is still unknown. No base qualities exist here, and no much larger clone lies one base off it. Instrument on record: Illumina NovaSeq 6000. TCRalpha and TCRbeta cDNA libraries were constructed by 5'RACE with constant-segment primers, with sample barcodes and unique molecular identifiers being introduced. Trizol reagent was used to extract RNA from every sample. Amplification of the libraries took two PCR steps, and the second step added a second sample barcode plus Illumina TruSeq adapters. Sequencing of the libraries was done on an Illumina NovaSeq, producing 2 x 150 bp paired-end reads. The authors' analysis ran thus. Reads were demultiplexed and collapsed into UMI-guided consensus sequences with migec v1.2.7. Using mixcr v2.1.11, the UMI consensuses were aligned to TRA and TRB V and J templates and assembled into clonotypes. Expanded or contracted clonotypes were those called significant by both edgeR and NoisET, with noise models trained on biological replicates. edgeR calls used a false discovery rate-adjusted p below 0.01 and a log2 fold-change threshold of 1. PCA with hierarchical clustering of max-normalized trajectories of the 1000 most abundant clonotypes was used as exploratory dynamics analysis. Separately sequenced CD4+ and CD8+ repertoires were used to assign the CD4 or CD8 phenotype of responding clones. TCRdb redid the processing of the public reads, applying fastp at Q25 and MiXCR, and retained in-frame beta chains. Identical CDR3 protein sequences are pooled into one entry, listed with their most common genes and DNA. The V and J calls were not made by the authors but by TCRdb's processing. The sample has approximately 570,000 distinct CDR3 sequences on record, about 20% of them singletons. The ten largest clones take up 12% of the sample.

Ficoll-Paque density gradient centrifugation was used to isolate PBMCs. The CDR3 numbers 15 residues from cysteine through phenylalanine. The CDR3 DNA has 45 bases and is translated from base 1. Taken from the germline V gene, the CDR1 and CDR2 loops are SGDLS and YYNGEE. V is cut by 4 bases and J by 7 bases, and the space between the germline ends is 15 bases. Sequencing input: PBMCs or a T cell subset sorted from them (not recorded which). The sequence was obtained from an adult woman who had mild COVID-19 (a few samples of this study predate the infection). The sample titles of this study are shuffled in the database, so cell type and time point are left out; the donor was told from shared clones. This receptor chain uses TRBV9 and TRBJ1-6, with an unclear D gene assignment. CDR3 loop: CASSPPTGPNSPLHF. Here is the DNA: TGTGCCAGCAGCCCTCCGACCGGGCCCAATTCACCCCTCCACTTT.